The 15 T cell receptor beta chains presented below share a single source sample, sequenced in a study of T-cell memory formation after mild COVID-19 (dated by TCRdb to about 2021). Receptors were amplified or captured by 5' RACE. The instrument was an Illumina NovaSeq 6000. In TCRdb, the public reads were trimmed at Q25 with fastp and aligned with MiXCR, with productive beta chains retained. Records with the same CDR3 protein are collapsed into one entry carrying the most frequent genes and DNA. This sample has hundreds of thousands of distinct CDR3 sequences in its table, and around 17% of those were observed once. Of the sample, approximately 12% is held by the ten largest clones. Sequences were obtained from PBMCs or a T cell subset sorted from them (not recorded which). The source is an adult woman who had mild COVID-19 (a few samples of this study predate the infection). The sample titles of this study are shuffled in the database, so cell type and time point are left out; the donor was told from shared clones.

The J gene is TRBJ1-1, the V gene TRBV29-1; TRBD1 is a possible D gene (5 bases). V lost 3 bases, J lost 5 bases, and 13 bases lay in between. Germline-derived CDR1 and CDR2 are SQVTM and ANQGSEA. This CDR3 is 13 amino acids long. This chain's CDR3 is CSVDLAGTTEAFF. The DNA of the CDR3 is TGCAGCGTTGACCTGGCAGGGACGACTGAAGCTTTCTTT.

This clonotype was observed a few times. This chain links TRBV5-1 with TRBJ2-3; 9 positions agree with TRBD2. This CDR3 spans 16 amino acids. CDR1 SGHRS and CDR2 YFSETQ come from the germline V gene. V dropped 3 bases and J dropped 6; count of bases not matched to a gene: 11. CDR3 coding DNA: TGCGCCAGCAGCTCCGAGCCCAGCGGGGGGTTTGATACGCAGTATTTT. It is translated as CASSSEPSGGFDTQYF.

Details on this clonotype: This could be a read error, since a much larger clone is one nucleotide away. The rearrangement uses TRBV7-2 and TRBJ2-1; the match to TRBD2 covers 15 bases. CDR3 length: 15 amino acids. CDR1 SGHTA and CDR2 FQGNSA come from the germline V gene. The CDR3 protein is CASILGTSGRNEQFF. For the CDR3, the DNA is TGTGCCAGCATCTTAGGGACTAGCGGGAGGAATGAGCAGTTCTTC. Based on the CDR3 plus reference TRBV7-2 and TRBJ2-1, the full variable domain is GAGVSQSPSNKVTEKGKDVELRCDPISGHTALYWYRQSLGQGLEFLIYFQGNSAPDKSGLPSDRFSAERTGGSVSTLTIQRTQQEDSAVYLCASILGTSGRNEQFFGPGTRLTVL.

This chain links TRBV10-3 with TRBJ2-7; D not resolved. The germline CDR1 and CDR2 sequences are ENHRY and SYGVKD. Deletions cut 3 bases from V and 2 bases from J, with 5 bases between. This CDR3 comprises 12 residues. The CDR3 protein is CAISDLTYEQYF. Here the CDR3 DNA reads TGTGCCATCAGTGACTTAACCTACGAGCAGTACTTC.

This clonotype was seen more than once but under ten times. The chain couples TRBV9 to TRBJ2-7; D is undetermined. CDR3 size: 14 residues. The V gene's germline CDR1 is SGDLS and CDR2 YYNGEE. The V and J ends lost 0 bases and 6 bases respectively, with 13 bases between them. The CDR3 is CASSVEASIFEQYF. DNA for the CDR3: TGTGCCAGCAGCGTAGAGGCGTCTATATTCGAGCAGTACTTC. The whole variable domain, filled in from reference TRBV9 and TRBJ2-7, reads DSGVTQTPKHLITATGQRVTLRCSPRSGDLSVYWYQQSLDQGLQFLIQYYNGEERAKGNILERFSAQQFPDLHSELNLSSLELGDSALYFCASSVEASIFEQYFGPGTRLTVT.

At least ten counts were recorded for this clonotype. The chain uses TRBV9 and TRBJ2-7; D remains ambiguous. Trimming removed 0 bases from V and 2 bases from J, with 9 bases in between. Germline loops: CDR1 SGDLS, CDR2 YYNGEE. The CDR3 spans 14 residues. The CDR3 DNA sequence: TGTGCCAGCAGCGTAGGAGACGGAACCTACGAGCAGTACTTC. Translation gives CASSVGDGTYEQYF.

This sequence joins TRBV7-2 and TRBJ1-1, with D uncertain. Between the trimmed V and J ends, which lost 3 bases and 3 bases, there was a span of 8 bases. The CDR3 covers 13 residues. The germline V gene has CDR1 SGHTA and CDR2 FQGNSA. CDR3 amino acids: CASSLGYHTEAFF. The CDR3 DNA is TGTGCCAGCAGCTTGGGGTATCACACTGAAGCTTTCTTT. The full variable domain, with the rest looked up from reference TRBV7-2 and TRBJ1-1, is GAGVSQSPSNKVTEKGKDVELRCDPISGHTALYWYRQSLGQGLEFLIYFQGNSAPDKSGLPSDRFSAERTGGSVSTLTIQRTQQEDSAVYLCASSLGYHTEAFFGQGTRLTVV.

This clonotype was counted a single time. J is TRBJ2-3 and V is TRBV24-1, with TRBD2 matching 10 bases. Germline V gene lookup returns CDR1 KGHDR and CDR2 SFDVKD. The CDR3 is 16 residues long. V dropped 4 bases and J dropped 2; count of bases not matched to a gene: 5. The CDR3 reads CATSEFTSGVTDTQYF. The DNA for the CDR3 is TGTGCCACCAGTGAGTTCACTAGCGGGGTCACAGATACGCAGTATTTT.

This clonotype was seen repeatedly, ten times or more. V and J are TRBV7-9 and TRBJ1-6; no clear D gene. CDR1 and CDR2 (germline): SEHNR, FQNEAQ (reference sequence). The V end lost 2 bases, the J end lost 13 bases, and 6 bases lay between the germline ends. CDR3 length: 11 amino acids. CDR3: CASSLSGPLHF. For the CDR3, the DNA is TGTGCCAGCAGCTTATCGGGCCCCCTCCACTTT.

The chain couples TRBV7-3 to TRBJ1-1, with 7 bases lining up with TRBD1. CDR3 length: 14 residues. Germline V gives CDR1 SGHTA, CDR2 FQGTGA. V trimming: 4 bases; J trimming: 1 base; junction bases outside the gene matches: 3. This CDR3 reads CASSSGQENTEAFF. CDR3 DNA: TGTGCCAGCAGCTCCGGACAGGAGAACACTGAAGCTTTCTTT.

This clonotype was recorded at least ten times. The chain joins TRBV5-1 to TRBJ2-2; D ambiguous. CDR1 is SGHRS and CDR2 is YFSETQ in the germline V gene. This CDR3 has 14 residues. Trimming pared 3 bases from V and 2 bases from J, leaving 8 bases between. For the CDR3, the DNA is TGCGCCAGCAGCTCCCCCACAAACACCGGGGAGCTGTTTTTT. It translates to CASSSPTNTGELFF.

V gene TRBV12-3 or TRBV12-4 combines with J gene TRBJ2-1, with D possibly being TRBD1 or TRBD2 (5 bases each). Trimming removed 5 bases from V and 14 bases from J, with 16 bases in between. This CDR3 has 12 amino acids. CDR3 in DNA: TGTGCCAGCAGTCCCCTGAGGGGCCAGGAGTTCTTC. This translates into CASSPLRGQEFF.

This clonotype was observed a handful of times. The chain combines TRBV5-1 with TRBJ2-7; D tentatively fits TRBD1 or TRBD2 (5 bases each). The CDR3 extends over 16 amino acids. CDR1 and CDR2 (germline): SGHRS, YFSETQ. V lost 4 bases and J 6 bases, leaving 23 bases between the germline ends. CDR3 in amino acids: CASSPDWGNSFSEQYF. In DNA form, the CDR3 reads TGCGCCAGCAGCCCCGATTGGGGGAATTCTTTTTCCGAGCAGTACTTC. Complete variable domain (other parts from reference TRBV5-1 and TRBJ2-7): KAGVTQTPRYLIKTRGQQVTLSCSPISGHRSVSWYQQTPGQGLQFLFEYFSETQRNKGNFPGRFSGRQFSNSRSEMNVSTLELGDSALYLCASSPDWGNSFSEQYFGPGTRLTVT.

In its sample, this clonotype was seen a few times. V gene TRBV11-2 combines with J gene TRBJ1-1; tentatively, D is TRBD1 (6 bases). V gave up 8 bases and J gave up 4 bases, with 20 bases separating them. The CDR3 is 15 residues long. Germline assignment: CDR1 SGHAT and CDR2 FQNNGV. This CDR3 is CASLNYGGRVTEAFF. CDR3 nucleotides: TGTGCCAGCCTTAATTACGGGGGGCGCGTCACTGAAGCTTTCTTT.

This clonotype was observed a handful of times. V gene TRBV5-6 combines with J gene TRBJ2-5; possible D gene TRBD2, 5 bases. V lost 1 base to trimming and J lost 4 bases, with 17 bases between them. Per germline, CDR1 SGHDT and CDR2 YYEEEE. The CDR3 extends over 16 amino acids. The CDR3: CASSLRIDGVTETQYF. CDR3 in DNA: TGTGCCAGCAGCTTGAGAATAGACGGGGTTACAGAGACCCAGTACTTC.